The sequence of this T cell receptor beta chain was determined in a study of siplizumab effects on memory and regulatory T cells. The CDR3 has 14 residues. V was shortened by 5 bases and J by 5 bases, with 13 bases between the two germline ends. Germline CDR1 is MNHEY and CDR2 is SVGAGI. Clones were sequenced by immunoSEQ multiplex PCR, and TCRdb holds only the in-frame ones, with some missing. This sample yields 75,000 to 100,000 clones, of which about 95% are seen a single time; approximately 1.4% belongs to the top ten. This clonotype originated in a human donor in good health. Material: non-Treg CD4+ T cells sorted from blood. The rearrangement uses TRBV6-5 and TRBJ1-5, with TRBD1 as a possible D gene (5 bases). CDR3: CASSRGQGDQPQHF. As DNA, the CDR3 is TGTGCCAGCAGTAGGGGTCAGGGTGATCAGCCCCAGCATTTT.